Listed below are T cell receptor beta chains from one sample, sequenced in a study of regulatory T cells in long-lasting Graves disease. TCRdb independently ran MiXCR on the multiplex PCR reads; one entry per CDR3 protein. The sample has 200,000 to 250,000 distinct CDR3 sequences, 20% seen once. This sample comprised peripheral blood mononuclear cells (PBMCs), obtained at new diagnosis, from a patient treated with antithyroid drugs. These TCRs come from a female donor with Graves disease. The CDR3 runs from the conserved cysteine through the conserved F or W. Each record gives: D gene, clone size, V gene, J gene, CDR3 protein, CDR3 DNA. D genes are given only for firm matches. The size field is filled for only some rows; it gives once, few, many or a size class.

-	many	TRBV18	TRBJ1-1	CASSPPGGKNTEAFF	TGTGCCAGCTCACCACCAGGGGGAAAGAACACTGAAGCTTTCTTT
-	many	TRBV27	TRBJ2-7	CASSPRGPRYEQYF	TGTGCCAGCAGCCCCAGGGGTCCGCGTTACGAGCAGTACTTC
TRBD1	-	TRBV7-9	TRBJ2-7	CASSPQGTFYEQYF	TGTGCCAGCAGCCCACAGGGGACGTTCTACGAGCAGTACTTC
-	few	TRBV20-1	TRBJ2-5	CSARSSQETQYF	TGCAGTGCTAGATCCAGCCAAGAGACCCAGTACTTC
-	many	TRBV7-9	TRBJ1-1	CASSPRPRPAGTEAFF	TGTGCCAGCAGCCCCCGCCCCAGGCCCGCGGGGACTGAAGCTTTCTTT
-	many	TRBV7-2	TRBJ1-1	CASSLVRTAEAFF	TGTGCCAGCAGCTTAGTCAGGACAGCTGAAGCTTTCTTT
-	many	TRBV20-1	TRBJ2-7	CSLGTRRSSYEQYF	TGCAGTCTAGGGACACGACGGAGCTCCTACGAGCAGTACTTC
TRBD1	many	TRBV7-2	TRBJ1-2	CASSPRQGANYGYTF	TGTGCCAGCAGCCCGAGACAGGGAGCTAACTATGGCTACACCTTC
-	many	TRBV2	TRBJ1-5	CASGTNSNQPQHF	TGTGCCAGCGGGACAAATAGCAATCAGCCCCAGCATTTT
-	-	TRBV3-1	TRBJ1-4	CASNAGRDHEKLFF	TGTGCCAGCAATGCGGGCAGGGACCATGAAAAACTGTTTTTT
-	many	TRBV20-1	TRBJ2-7	CSASFEPYEQYF	TGCAGTGCTAGTTTTGAGCCCTACGAGCAGTACTTC
-	many	TRBV15	TRBJ1-5	CATSLNTNNQPQHF	TGTGCCACCAGCTTGAACACTAACAATCAGCCCCAGCATTTT
-	few	TRBV19	TRBJ1-5	CASSIVQLNQPQHF	TGTGCCAGTAGTATAGTCCAGTTAAATCAGCCCCAGCATTTT
TRBD1	many	TRBV2	TRBJ2-7	CASSVGTGPYEQYF	TGTGCCAGCAGTGTTGGGACAGGGCCCTACGAGCAGTACTTC
-	many	TRBV5-1	TRBJ1-1	CASSLAGVLGKNTEAFF	TGTGCCAGCAGCTTGGCCGGGGTTCTGGGCAAGAACACTGAAGCTTTCTTT
-	few	TRBV6-1	TRBJ1-5	CASSEAGRNQPQHF	TGTGCCAGCAGTGAAGCTGGTAGAAATCAGCCCCAGCATTTT
-	few	TRBV10-3	TRBJ2-1	CATLGRGPGDEQFF	TGTGCCACCCTGGGACGGGGCCCAGGGGATGAGCAGTTCTTC
-	many	TRBV30	TRBJ1-2	CAWTSSGGNYGYTF	TGTGCCTGGACCTCCAGCGGGGGGAACTATGGCTACACCTTC
-	-	TRBV30	TRBJ2-2	CACPIRKNTGELFF	TGTGCCTGCCCCATACGAAAAAACACCGGGGAGCTGTTTTTT
-	many	TRBV7-2	TRBJ1-5	CASSLVGWGNQPQHF	TGTGCCAGCAGCTTAGTGGGTTGGGGCAATCAGCCCCAGCATTTT
TRBD1	-	TRBV27	TRBJ2-1	CASSLSQGAREQFF	TGTGCCAGCAGTTTAAGCCAGGGGGCGCGTGAGCAGTTCTTC
-	many	TRBV4-3	TRBJ2-1	CASSQDGVASNEQFF	TGCGCCAGCAGCCAAGATGGGGTAGCGTCCAATGAGCAGTTCTTC
-	many	TRBV6-2/TRBV6-3	TRBJ2-3	CASETPSTDTQYF	TGTGCCAGCGAGACACCTAGCACAGATACGCAGTATTTT
TRBD2	many	TRBV12-3/TRBV12-4	TRBJ2-3	CASSLAGGLSNTQYF	TGTGCCAGCAGTTTAGCGGGGGGGTTGTCGAATACGCAGTATTTT
TRBD1	many	TRBV7-2	TRBJ1-5	CASSLRDRVLSQPQHF	TGTGCCAGCAGCTTAAGGGACAGGGTATTGAGTCAGCCCCAGCATTTT
TRBD2	many	TRBV5-1	TRBJ2-7	CASSFGTSVYEQYF	TGCGCCAGCAGCTTTGGGACTAGCGTGTACGAGCAGTACTTC
-	-	TRBV5-4	TRBJ2-6	CASSLPTGANVLTF	TGTGCCAGCAGCCTTCCTACGGGGGCCAACGTCCTGACTTTC
-	many	TRBV7-9	TRBJ2-3	CASRNRWGADTQYF	TGTGCCAGCAGGAATCGGTGGGGGGCAGATACGCAGTATTTT
TRBD2	many	TRBV24-1	TRBJ2-1	CATSALAGALNEQFF	TGTGCCACCAGTGCTCTAGCGGGAGCCTTAAATGAGCAGTTCTTC
-	many	TRBV20-1	TRBJ2-3	CSARDSRLGTDTQYF	TGCAGTGCTAGAGATTCGAGGCTCGGCACAGATACGCAGTATTTT
TRBD1	many	TRBV28	TRBJ1-5	CASSRGQGTQSQHF	TGTGCCAGCAGCCGAGGACAGGGGACTCAGTCCCAGCATTTT
-	many	TRBV6-1	TRBJ2-7	CASSQRPGRYEQYF	TGTGCCAGCAGTCAACGGCCCGGTCGATACGAGCAGTACTTC
TRBD2	few	TRBV19	TRBJ2-3	CASSLQTSGRWGSRTDTQYF	TGTGCCAGTAGTCTTCAGACTAGCGGGAGATGGGGGTCCCGCACAGATACGCAGTATTTT
TRBD2	many	TRBV12-3/TRBV12-4	TRBJ2-1	CASSSVATSGMTGEQFF	TGTGCCAGCAGTTCCGTCGCGACTAGCGGGATGACGGGTGAGCAGTTCTTC
-	many	TRBV6-5	TRBJ1-1	CASSYPGAEAFF	TGTGCCAGCAGTTACCCTGGCGCTGAAGCTTTCTTT
-	many	TRBV7-2	TRBJ2-7	CASSLEAAYEQYF	TGTGCCAGCAGCTTAGAAGCGGCCTACGAGCAGTACTTC
TRBD1	many	TRBV20-1	TRBJ1-2	CSARNGGTDYGYTF	TGCAGTGCTAGAAATGGCGGGACAGACTATGGCTACACCTTC
TRBD2	many	TRBV10-3	TRBJ2-3	CAISESSGKTDTQYF	TGTGCCATCAGTGAGTCAAGCGGGAAGACAGATACGCAGTATTTT
TRBD1	many	TRBV20-1	TRBJ2-7	CSAEGQGYEQYF	TGCAGTGCGGAGGGACAGGGTTACGAGCAGTACTTC
-	-	TRBV5-5	TRBJ2-7	CASSLVIHNEQYF	TGTGCCAGCAGCTTGGTGATACACAATGAGCAGTACTTC
-	many	TRBV6-1	TRBJ1-2	CASSEFGGYTF	TGTGCCAGCAGTGAATTCGGTGGCTACACCTTC
TRBD2	-	TRBV6-5	TRBJ2-1	CASSYLGGGAGNEQFF	TGTGCCAGCAGTTACCTGGGCGGGGGGGCCGGCAATGAGCAGTTCTTC
TRBD1	many	TRBV7-8	TRBJ1-2	CASSREMGQGAYQGYTF	TGTGCCAGCAGCCGAGAGATGGGACAGGGGGCTTACCAGGGCTACACCTTC
TRBD2	many	TRBV2	TRBJ2-7	CASSVGAGALDEQYF	TGTGCCAGCAGTGTAGGAGCGGGAGCCCTTGACGAGCAGTACTTC
TRBD2	many	TRBV29-1	TRBJ2-5	CSVEEGLAPETQYF	TGCAGCGTTGAAGAGGGACTAGCTCCTGAGACCCAGTACTTC
TRBD2	many	TRBV5-8	TRBJ2-3	CASSLAAGYTATDTQYF	TGTGCCAGCAGCTTGGCAGCGGGATATACTGCCACAGATACGCAGTATTTT
-	many	TRBV30	TRBJ2-1	CAWQQGTHEQFF	TGTGCCTGGCAACAGGGAACGCATGAGCAGTTCTTC
-	many	TRBV7-9	TRBJ1-1	CASSNRRVERPEAFF	TGTGCCAGCAGCAACAGGAGGGTGGAGAGGCCTGAAGCTTTCTTT
TRBD1	many	TRBV20-1	TRBJ2-3	CSAPPRGQGSDTQYF	TGCAGTGCTCCCCCACGGGGACAGGGCTCAGATACGCAGTATTTT
TRBD1	many	TRBV13	TRBJ1-1	CASSSTRTGFQAEAFF	TGTGCCAGCAGCTCTACACGGACAGGCTTTCAGGCTGAAGCTTTCTTT
-	-	TRBV3-1	TRBJ2-7	CASSQSRYEQYF	TGTGCCAGCAGCCAGAGCCGCTACGAGCAGTACTTC